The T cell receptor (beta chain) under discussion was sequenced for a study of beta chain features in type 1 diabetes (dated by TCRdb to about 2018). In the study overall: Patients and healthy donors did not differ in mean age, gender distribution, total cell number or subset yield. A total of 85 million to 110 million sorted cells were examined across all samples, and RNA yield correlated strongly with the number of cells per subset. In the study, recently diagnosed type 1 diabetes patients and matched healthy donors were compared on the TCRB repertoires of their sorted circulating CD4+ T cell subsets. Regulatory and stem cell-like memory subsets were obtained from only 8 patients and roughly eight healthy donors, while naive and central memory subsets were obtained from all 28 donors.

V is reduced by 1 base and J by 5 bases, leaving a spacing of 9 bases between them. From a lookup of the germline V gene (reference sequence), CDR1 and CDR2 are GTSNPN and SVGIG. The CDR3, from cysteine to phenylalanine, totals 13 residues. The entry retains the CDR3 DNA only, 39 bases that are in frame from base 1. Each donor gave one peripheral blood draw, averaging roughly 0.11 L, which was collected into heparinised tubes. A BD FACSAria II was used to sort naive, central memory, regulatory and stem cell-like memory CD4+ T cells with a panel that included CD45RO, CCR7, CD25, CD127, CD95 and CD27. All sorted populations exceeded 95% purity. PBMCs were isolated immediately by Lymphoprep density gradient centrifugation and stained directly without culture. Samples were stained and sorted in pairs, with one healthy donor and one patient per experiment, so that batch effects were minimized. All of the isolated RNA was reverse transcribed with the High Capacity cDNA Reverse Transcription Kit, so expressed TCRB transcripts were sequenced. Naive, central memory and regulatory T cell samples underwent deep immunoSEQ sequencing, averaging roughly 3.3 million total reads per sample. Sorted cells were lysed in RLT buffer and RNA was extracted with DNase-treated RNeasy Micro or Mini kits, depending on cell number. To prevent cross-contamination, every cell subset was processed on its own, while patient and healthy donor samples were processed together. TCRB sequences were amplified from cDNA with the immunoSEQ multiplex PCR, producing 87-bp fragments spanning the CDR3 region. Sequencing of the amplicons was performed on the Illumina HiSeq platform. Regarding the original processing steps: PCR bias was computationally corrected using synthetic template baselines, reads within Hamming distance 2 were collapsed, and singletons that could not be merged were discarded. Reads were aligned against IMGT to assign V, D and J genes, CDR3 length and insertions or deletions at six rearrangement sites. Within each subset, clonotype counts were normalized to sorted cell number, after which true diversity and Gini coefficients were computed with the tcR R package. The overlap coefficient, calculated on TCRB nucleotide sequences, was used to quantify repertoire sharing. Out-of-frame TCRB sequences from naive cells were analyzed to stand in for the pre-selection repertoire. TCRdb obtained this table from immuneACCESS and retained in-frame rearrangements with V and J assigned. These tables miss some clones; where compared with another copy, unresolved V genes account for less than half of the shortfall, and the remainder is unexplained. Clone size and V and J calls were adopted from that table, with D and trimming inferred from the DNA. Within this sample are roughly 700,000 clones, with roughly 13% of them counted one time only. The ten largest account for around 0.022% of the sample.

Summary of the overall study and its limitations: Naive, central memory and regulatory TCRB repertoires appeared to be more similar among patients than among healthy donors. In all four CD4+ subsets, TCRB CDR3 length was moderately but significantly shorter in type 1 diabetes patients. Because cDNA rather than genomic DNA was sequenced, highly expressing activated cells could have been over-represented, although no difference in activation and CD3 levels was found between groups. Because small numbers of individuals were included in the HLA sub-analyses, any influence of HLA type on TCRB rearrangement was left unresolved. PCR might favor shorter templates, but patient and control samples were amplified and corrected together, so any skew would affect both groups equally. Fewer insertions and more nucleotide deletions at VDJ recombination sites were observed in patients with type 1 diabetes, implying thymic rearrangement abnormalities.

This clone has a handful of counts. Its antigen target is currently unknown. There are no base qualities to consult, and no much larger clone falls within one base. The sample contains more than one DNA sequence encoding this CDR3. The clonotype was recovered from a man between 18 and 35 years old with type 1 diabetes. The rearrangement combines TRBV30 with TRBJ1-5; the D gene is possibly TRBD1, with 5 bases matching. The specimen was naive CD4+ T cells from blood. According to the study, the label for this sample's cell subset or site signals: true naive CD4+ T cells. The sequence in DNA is TGTGCCTGGAGTGCCACGGGGGATCAGCCCCAGCATTTT. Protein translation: CAWSATGDQPQHF. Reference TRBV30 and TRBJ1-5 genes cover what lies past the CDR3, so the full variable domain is SQTIHQWPATLVQPVGSPLSLECTVEGTSNPNLYWYRQAAGRGLQLLFYSVGIGQISSEVPQNLSASRPQDRQFILSSKKLLLSDSGFYLCAWSATGDQPQHFGDGTRLSIL.